This T cell receptor (beta chain) was identified in a study of cytomegalovirus exposure and HLA in healthy donors. Study findings and constraints: Many donors carried some public TCRs, although rarity characterized most TCR sequences. The authors enumerated over 150 TCR beta chains as linked to cytomegalovirus. Fewer N-insertions than the roughly 630-donor mean were reportedly shown by an Asian-associated ancestry cluster in a later analysis.

This clone was picked up a small number of times. The antigen remains undetermined. CDR3 length equals 13 residues. Germline CDR1 and CDR2: SNHLY and FYNNEI. V dropped 6 bases and J dropped 4 bases, with 9 bases sitting between them. The PCR was carried out with 60 Vbeta primers and 13 Jbeta primers. Clones were sequenced by immunoSEQ multiplex PCR, and TCRdb holds only the in-frame ones, with some missing. This table has approximately 150,000 clones, approximately 80% appearing once. Sequenced sample: PBMCs. The receptor was derived from a man aged 35-49 years in good health and CMV-seronegative. The rearrangement links TRBV2 to TRBJ2-2; D might be TRBD1 (6 bases). The CDR3 DNA sequence: TGTGCCAGCAGCGAGACAGGCACCGGGGAGCTGTTTTTT. Residues: CASSETGTGELFF.